This T cell receptor (beta chain) derives from a study of CD8 T cells in Susac syndrome. Sequencing of TCR beta drew on CD8+ and CD4+ T cells from blood. TEMRA cells were enriched by FACS, while CD8+ and CD4+ T cells were obtained through a negative isolation that was performed magnetically. The CDR3 length is 16 residues. Germline assignment: CDR1 MDHEN and CDR2 SYDVKM. V was pared by 6 bases and J by 5 bases, with 22 bases between. Roughly 0.45 to 1 ug RNA was reverse transcribed with random hexamers. Amplification of TCR beta CDR3 by immunoSEQ multiplex PCR spanned 54 Vbeta and 13 Jbeta. MiXCR, applied by TCRdb to the immunoSEQ multiplex PCR reads, yields one record per CDR3 protein. The sample has roughly 200,000 distinct CDR3 sequences; 95% are singletons.

The V and J genes are TRBV28 and TRBJ2-5, with D possibly matching TRBD2 (6 bases). The sequence was collected from a human donor with multiple sclerosis. What was sequenced was CD4+ T cells from PBMCs. CDR3 sequence reads: CASRHRGGFMGETQYF. The CDR3 DNA is TGTGCCAGCAGACACCGTGGGGGGTTCATGGGGGAGACCCAGTACTTC.